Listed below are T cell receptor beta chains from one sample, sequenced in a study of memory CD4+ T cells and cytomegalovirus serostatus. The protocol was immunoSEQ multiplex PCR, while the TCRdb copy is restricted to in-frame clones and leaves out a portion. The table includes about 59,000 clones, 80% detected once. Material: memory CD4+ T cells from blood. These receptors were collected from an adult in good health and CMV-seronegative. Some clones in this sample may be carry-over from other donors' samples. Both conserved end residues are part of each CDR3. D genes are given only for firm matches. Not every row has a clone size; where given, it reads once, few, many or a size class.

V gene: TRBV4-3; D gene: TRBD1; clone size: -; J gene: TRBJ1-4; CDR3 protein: CASSRTPGTEAASNEKLFF; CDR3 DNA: TGCGCCAGCTCCAGAACCCCGGGGACAGAGGCTGCATCTAATGAAAAACTGTTTTTT
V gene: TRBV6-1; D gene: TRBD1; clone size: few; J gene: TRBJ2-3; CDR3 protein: CASSKAGGQGGPQYF; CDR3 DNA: TGTGCCAGCAGTAAAGCTGGGGGACAGGGGGGGCCGCAGTATTTT
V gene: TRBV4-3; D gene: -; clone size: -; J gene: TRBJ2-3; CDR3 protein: CASSQDIATDTQYF; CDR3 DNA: TGCGCCAGCAGCCAAGATATTGCCACAGATACGCAGTATTTT
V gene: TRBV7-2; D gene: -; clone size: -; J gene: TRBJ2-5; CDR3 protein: CASSLAGGETQYF; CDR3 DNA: TGTGCCAGCAGCTTAGCAGGGGGAGAGACCCAGTACTTC
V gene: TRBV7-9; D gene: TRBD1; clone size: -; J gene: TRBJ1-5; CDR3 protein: CASSSITGEDQPQHF; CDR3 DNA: TGTGCCAGCAGCTCTATTACAGGGGAGGACCAGCCCCAGCATTTT
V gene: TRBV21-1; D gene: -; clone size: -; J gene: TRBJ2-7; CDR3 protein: CASSLPGQGYEQYF; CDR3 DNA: TGTGCCAGCAGCCTACCGGGACAGGGATACGAGCAGTACTTC
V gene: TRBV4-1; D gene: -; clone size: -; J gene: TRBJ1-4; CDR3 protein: CASNGLTRDYREKLFF; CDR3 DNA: TGCGCCAGCAACGGACTGACCAGGGACTACAGGGAAAAACTGTTTTTT
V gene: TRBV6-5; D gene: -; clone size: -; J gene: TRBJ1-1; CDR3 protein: CASKRLLNTEAFF; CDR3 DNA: TGTGCCAGCAAAAGGCTTTTGAACACTGAAGCTTTCTTT
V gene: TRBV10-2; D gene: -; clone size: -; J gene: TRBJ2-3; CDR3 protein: CASSLPLSTDTQYF; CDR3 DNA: TGCGCCAGCAGCCTACCGCTAAGCACAGATACGCAGTATTTT
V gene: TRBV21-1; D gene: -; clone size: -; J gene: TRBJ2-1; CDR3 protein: CASSNRTSGSSYNEQFF; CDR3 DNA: TGTGCCAGCAGCAACCGGACTAGCGGGAGCTCCTACAATGAGCAGTTCTTC
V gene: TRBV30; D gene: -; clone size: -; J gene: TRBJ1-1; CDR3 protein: CAWKESWGRLNTEAFF; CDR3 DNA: TGTGCCTGGAAAGAATCTTGGGGCAGATTGAACACTGAAGCTTTCTTT
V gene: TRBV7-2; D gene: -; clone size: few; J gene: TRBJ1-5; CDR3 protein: CASSLQPGHQPQHF; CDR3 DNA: TGTGCCAGCAGCTTACAACCGGGGCATCAGCCCCAGCATTTT
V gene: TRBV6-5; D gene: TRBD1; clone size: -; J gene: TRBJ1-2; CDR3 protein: CASSYSPGTGNYGYTF; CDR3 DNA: TGTGCCAGCAGTTACTCGCCGGGGACAGGCAACTATGGCTACACCTTC
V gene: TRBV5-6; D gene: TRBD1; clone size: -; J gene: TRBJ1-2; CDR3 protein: CASSLVGTGVYGYTF; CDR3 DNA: TGTGCCAGCAGCTTGGTTGGGACAGGGGTCTATGGCTACACCTTC
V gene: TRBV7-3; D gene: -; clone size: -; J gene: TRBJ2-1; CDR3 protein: CASSLWGREQFF; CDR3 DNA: TGTGCCAGCAGCTTATGGGGGAGAGAGCAGTTCTTC
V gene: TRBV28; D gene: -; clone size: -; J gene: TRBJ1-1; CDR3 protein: CASSSYVQGNTEAFF; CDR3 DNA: TGTGCCAGCAGTTCATACGTACAGGGGAACACTGAAGCTTTCTTT
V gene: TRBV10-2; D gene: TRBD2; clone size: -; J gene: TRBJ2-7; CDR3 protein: CASSGEAGVPYEQYF; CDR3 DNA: TGCGCCAGCAGTGGGGAAGCGGGGGTCCCCTACGAGCAGTACTTC
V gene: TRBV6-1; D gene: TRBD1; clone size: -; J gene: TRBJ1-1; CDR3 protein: CASRWTGAGNTEAFF; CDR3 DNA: TGTGCCAGCAGATGGACAGGGGCGGGGAACACTGAAGCTTTCTTT
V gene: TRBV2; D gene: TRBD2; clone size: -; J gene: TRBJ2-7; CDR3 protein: CASSRQASGTYEQYF; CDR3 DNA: TGTGCCAGCAGTAGGCAGGCAAGCGGGACCTACGAGCAGTACTTC
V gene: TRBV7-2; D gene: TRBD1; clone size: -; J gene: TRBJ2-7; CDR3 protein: CASSLGSGTGGQYF; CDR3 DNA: TGTGCCAGCAGCTTAGGGTCCGGGACAGGGGGCCAGTACTTC
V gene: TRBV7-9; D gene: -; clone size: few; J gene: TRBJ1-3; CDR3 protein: CASTSVPRKGNTIYF; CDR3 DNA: TGTGCCAGCACATCCGTCCCCAGGAAGGGAAACACCATATATTTT
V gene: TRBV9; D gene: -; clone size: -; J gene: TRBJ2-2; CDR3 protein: CASSVTGFWGELFF; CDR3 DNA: TGTGCCAGCAGCGTAACAGGCTTCTGGGGGGAGCTGTTTTTT
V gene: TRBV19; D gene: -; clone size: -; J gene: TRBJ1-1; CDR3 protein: CASSRSLRESGRAFF; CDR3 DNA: TGTGCCAGCTCCAGGAGTCTACGGGAATCTGGTAGGGCTTTCTTT
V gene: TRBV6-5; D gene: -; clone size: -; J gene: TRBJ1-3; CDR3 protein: CASSYSGDAGNTIYF; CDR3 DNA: TGTGCCAGCAGTTACTCGGGGGACGCTGGAAACACCATATATTTT
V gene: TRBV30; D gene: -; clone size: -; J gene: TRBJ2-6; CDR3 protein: CAWGPSGANVLTF; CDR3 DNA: TGTGCCTGGGGGCCCTCTGGGGCCAACGTCCTGACTTTC
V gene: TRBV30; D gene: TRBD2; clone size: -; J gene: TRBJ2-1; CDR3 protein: CAWSGLADYYNEQFF; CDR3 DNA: TGTGCCTGGAGTGGACTAGCGGACTACTACAATGAGCAGTTCTTC
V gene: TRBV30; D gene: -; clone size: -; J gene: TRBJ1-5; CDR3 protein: CAWSPSWAPKGDQPQHF; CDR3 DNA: TGTGCCTGGAGCCCCTCTTGGGCCCCAAAGGGTGATCAGCCCCAGCATTTT
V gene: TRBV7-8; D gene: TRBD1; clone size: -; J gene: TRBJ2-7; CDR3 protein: CASSTAGTGYYEQYF; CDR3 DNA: TGTGCCAGCAGCACGGCCGGGACAGGGTACTACGAGCAGTACTTC
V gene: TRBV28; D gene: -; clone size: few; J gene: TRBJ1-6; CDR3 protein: CASSPGGGLDSPLHF; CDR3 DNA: TGTGCCAGCAGCCCGGGCGGGGGACTGGATTCACCCCTCCACTTT